Each of the 7 T cell receptor beta chains below was sequenced from the same sample in a study of graft-versus-host responses after intestinal transplantation. With 200,000 irradiated, violet-dye-labeled stimulator cells, 200,000 CFSE-labeled responder cells were plated. TCRdb's copy holds only in-frame clones and misses some; the assay was immunoSEQ multiplex PCR. The sample shows about 12,000 clones, 35% of them seen only once. This sample comprised alloreactive CD8+ T cells from a mixed lymphocyte reaction culture, obtained before intestinal transplant. Subset indicated: CFSE-low proliferating T cells sorted from roughly six-day pre-transplant mixed lymphocyte reaction (GvH or HvG direction). Receptor source: a human patient who received an intestinal transplant.

This clone was observed a handful of times. The same CDR3 can be traced to other DNA sequences in this sample. This chain joins TRBV9 and TRBJ2-3, with a tentative D call TRBD2 (7 bases). V gave up 3 bases and J gave up 3 bases, with 14 bases separating them. The CDR3 is made up of 15 amino acids. Per germline, CDR1 SGDLS and CDR2 YYNGEE. CDR3 nucleotides: TGTGCCAGCAGCGGGGGAGGGGGGCTTACAGATACGCAGTATTTT. Its protein is CASSGGGGLTDTQYF.

The rearrangement uses TRBV27 and TRBJ2-7; 11 bases agree with TRBD2. With V trimmed by 5 bases and J by 2 bases, 20 bases remained unmatched. Germline CDR1 MNHEY, CDR2 SMNVEV (reference sequence). The CDR3 consists of 20 residues. The DNA for the CDR3 is TGTGCCAGCAGTACCACTTCCGAGACTAGCGGGAAATACCGAGCCTACGAGCAGTACTTC. This sequence encodes CASSTTSETSGKYRAYEQYF.

This rearrangement joins TRBV27 to TRBJ2-7; D uncertain. From germline, CDR1 is MNHEY and CDR2 SMNVEV (reference sequence). V lost 0 bases and J lost 0, with 6 bases in between. The CDR3 spans 14 residues. Here the CDR3 reads CASSLSPSSYEQYF. DNA for the CDR3: TGTGCCAGCAGTTTATCCCCAAGCTCCTACGAGCAGTACTTC.

This clone is a singleton in its sample. This rearrangement joins TRBV11-3 to TRBJ2-1; tentative D call: TRBD1 (5 bases). The length of the CDR3 is 11 residues. The germline V gene encodes CDR1 SGHNT and CDR2 YENEEA. Deletions cut 4 bases from V and 10 bases from J, with 8 bases between. CDR3 residues: CASSSGKEQFF. CDR3 nucleotides: TGTGCCAGCAGCTCAGGGAAAGAGCAGTTCTTC.

This clone has just a few counts. The chain employs TRBV6-5 and TRBJ2-7; D is ambiguous. V was cut by 0 bases and J by 2 bases, with 8 bases left in between. Germline V CDR1 and CDR2: MNHEY, SVGAGI. CDR3 length equals 14 residues. The CDR3 reads CASSYSPGPYEQYF. CDR3 nucleotides: TGTGCCAGCAGTTACTCTCCAGGTCCCTACGAGCAGTACTTC.

V is TRBV10-3 and J is TRBJ2-1, with 7 positions matching TRBD1. CDR1 and CDR2 from the germline V gene are ENHRY and SYGVKD. CDR3 length: 16 amino acids. V was pared by 1 base and J by 4 bases, with 7 bases of the junction left unmatched. Here the CDR3 reads CAISELRGGPYNEQFF. The CDR3 nucleotides read TGTGCCATCAGTGAGTTGCGAGGGGGCCCATACAATGAGCAGTTCTTC.

This clone showed up just a few times. The chain joins TRBV7-8 to TRBJ1-1; D remains ambiguous. CDR1 is SGHVS and CDR2 is FQNEAQ in the germline V gene. V shed 3 bases and J shed 4 bases, with 21 bases lying between them. The CDR3 runs to 17 residues. The CDR3 DNA is TGTGCCAGCAGCTTGTGGAGGGCGCGAGTATTTAGCACTGAAGCTTTCTTT. This translates into CASSLWRARVFSTEAFF.